This T cell receptor (beta chain) originates from a study of human T cells and chemical hapten exposure. Whole-study context: Small discrepancies in pooled library volume mainly accounted for the varying TCR yields per sample.

Specified time point: pre-sensitization, week 0. Treatment in this sample: therapeutic diphenylcyclopropenone sensitization with weekly scalp DPC. Germline V gene sequence: CDR1 LGHDT, CDR2 YNNKEL (reference sequence). V gave up 1 base and J gave up 6 bases, with 13 bases separating them. The CDR3 is 15 amino acids. TCRdb ran MiXCR on the RACE reads and lists one entry per CDR3 protein. The profile shows about 350,000 distinct CDR3 sequences, 4.5% to 5.5% of them singletons. The chain couples TRBV3-1 to TRBJ2-4, with D hard to call. The source is a woman younger than 35 with alopecia areata. Some clones in this sample may be carry-over from other donors' samples. This sample comprised whole blood, obtained in connection with sensitization to the hapten diphenylcyclopropenone (DPC). CDR3 nucleotide sequence: TGTGCCAGCAGCCAAGCGCGCGACATCGGAAACATTCAGTACTTC. Protein product: CASSQARDIGNIQYF.